These T cell receptor beta chains were read from a single sample in a study of neoadjuvant anti-PD-1 for oral cavity cancer. TCRdb's table, derived via immunoSEQ multiplex PCR, lists solely in-frame clones and lacks some. The table lists some 61,000 clones, more than 75% of them singletons, with around 3.7% in the top ten. The specimen was PBMCs, collected after nivolumab (anti-PD-1) treatment. These TCRs come from a person aged 35-79 years with oral cavity squamous cell carcinoma. CDR3s include the opening cysteine and the closing phenylalanine or tryptophan. D genes are given only for firm matches. Only part of the rows carry a size: once, few, many, or a class if the clone is expanded.

CDR3,DNA,size,J,V,D
CASSLVAGPDTQYF,TGCGCCAGCAGCTTGGTGGCGGGCCCAGATACGCAGTATTTT,-,TRBJ2-3,TRBV5-1,-
CASSLAGQGGTEAFF,TGCGCCAGCAGCTTGGCCGGCCAGGGGGGGACTGAAGCTTTCTTT,-,TRBJ1-1,TRBV5-1,TRBD1
CAWSVTAGIGEQYF,TGTGCCTGGAGTGTAACGGCGGGGATCGGCGAGCAGTACTTC,-,TRBJ2-7,TRBV30,-
CASSLYTSGPGTQYF,TGCGCCAGCAGCTTGTATACTAGCGGTCCGGGTACGCAGTATTTT,-,TRBJ2-3,TRBV5-1,TRBD2
CASRDPVGPQHF,TGTGCCAGCAGGGACCCCGTGGGGCCCCAGCATTTT,few,TRBJ1-5,TRBV27,-
CASSYSASPSKNIQYF,TGTGCCAGCAGTTACTCGGCCTCGCCCTCCAAAAACATTCAGTACTTC,once,TRBJ2-4,TRBV6-5,-
CSVSDSGSLETQYF,TGCAGCGTCAGTGATAGCGGGAGTTTGGAGACCCAGTACTTC,-,TRBJ2-5,TRBV29-1,TRBD2
CAWSSQGGSGNTIYF,TGTGCCTGGAGTTCCCAGGGGGGCTCTGGAAACACCATATATTTT,-,TRBJ1-3,TRBV30,TRBD1
CASSLAGTGLYEQYF,TGTGCCAGCAGCTTAGCTGGGACAGGCCTCTACGAGCAGTACTTC,-,TRBJ2-7,TRBV7-2,TRBD1
CASSDTGSVPYGYTF,TGTGCCAGCAGCGATACAGGGTCAGTTCCCTATGGCTACACCTTC,-,TRBJ1-2,TRBV6-5,-
CASMEGGRDEQYF,TGTGCCAGCATGGAAGGGGGCAGGGACGAGCAGTACTTC,-,TRBJ2-7,TRBV6-6,TRBD1
CASSLGLQGPYEQYF,TGTGCCAGCAGCTTAGGTCTACAGGGTCCCTACGAGCAGTACTTC,-,TRBJ2-7,TRBV7-9,-
CASSESNGGRGNEQFF,TGCGCCAGCAGTGAGTCGAACGGAGGTCGGGGCAATGAGCAGTTCTTC,-,TRBJ2-1,TRBV10-2,-
CASSWDTGTPGADTQYF,TGCGCCAGCAGCTGGGATACCGGGACCCCGGGAGCAGATACGCAGTATTTT,-,TRBJ2-3,TRBV5-1,-
CASSFSGTVNTGELFF,TGTGCCAGCAGCTTCTCTGGGACAGTAAACACCGGGGAGCTGTTTTTT,-,TRBJ2-2,TRBV7-8,TRBD1
CSLGVGQPQHF,TGCAGCTTGGGGGTAGGGCAGCCCCAGCATTTT,-,TRBJ1-5,TRBV29-1,-
CASSLSGVLGELFF,TGTGCCAGTAGTTTGTCAGGGGTTCTCGGGGAGCTGTTTTTT,-,TRBJ2-2,TRBV19,-
CASSSERVGNTEAFF,TGTGCCAGCAGCTCCGAGCGGGTGGGCAACACTGAAGCTTTCTTT,-,TRBJ1-1,TRBV7-9,-
CASSYRPGIGMNEQFF,TGTGCCAGCAGTTACCGGCCCGGTATCGGGATGAATGAGCAGTTCTTC,-,TRBJ2-1,TRBV6-5,-
CASSFTGGASTDTQYF,TGTGCCAGCAGCTTTACTGGGGGCGCGAGCACAGATACGCAGTATTTT,-,TRBJ2-3,TRBV11-2,-